Reported below is one TCR beta chain. The diagnostic criteria were recently defined, and patients with Susac syndrome met them for definite or probable disease. The CD8+ and CD4+ T cells were negatively isolated, with the TEMRA cells enriched by FACS. This sample stems from a study of CD8 T cells in Susac syndrome. Turning to the study itself: Within the sequenced group of Susac syndrome patients, over 5 showed active disease and roughly eight were in remission.

Random hexamers primed reverse transcription of roughly 0.45 to 1 ug RNA. The immunoSEQ assay covered 54 Vbeta and 13 Jbeta segments for CDR3. TCRdb re-called the immunoSEQ multiplex PCR reads with MiXCR, one entry per CDR3 protein. In the table there are under 200,000 distinct CDR3 sequences, around 94% of which are singletons. The CDR3 totals 15 residues. Germline assignment: CDR1 LGHNA and CDR2 YNFKEQ. V was trimmed by 2 bases and J by 0 bases, leaving 11 bases between them. Sequenced input: CD4+ T cells from PBMCs. The origin of this receptor is a human donor with Susac syndrome. The chain carries TRBV4-2 and TRBJ2-7, with D unresolved. CDR3 sequence: CASSQPQASSYEQYF. The DNA of the CDR3 is TGTGCCAGCAGCCAACCCCAGGCTAGCTCCTACGAGCAGTACTTC.